The 5 T cell receptor beta chains in this list originate from one sample, sequenced in a study of shared clonotypes between healthy human individuals. Generated by immunoSEQ multiplex PCR, the TCRdb table keeps only in-frame clones and is missing some. The sample consists of about 380,000 clones, just over 95% of them appearing once. Material for sequencing was memory CD8+ T cells sorted from blood. Subset denoted: CD45RO+ cells pooled with CCR7-negative TemRA cells. These receptors were collected from a man younger than 45 in good health.

The rearrangement joins TRBV27 to TRBJ2-3, with D possibly matching TRBD2 (5 bases). V was pared by 2 bases and J by 8 bases, with 17 bases between. The CDR3 totals 15 residues. From germline, CDR1 is MNHEY and CDR2 SMNVEV (reference sequence). The CDR3: CASSLGSGTRATQYF. CDR3 coding DNA: TGTGCCAGCAGTTTAGGGAGCGGCACCCGCGCTACGCAGTATTTT.

In regard to this clone: This specimen includes other DNA sequences encoding the same CDR3. The genes are TRBV7-9 and TRBJ1-2; D remains ambiguous. V was pared by 1 base and J by 4 bases, with 4 bases between. Germline CDR1 and CDR2: SEHNR and FQNEAQ (reference sequence). The CDR3 spans 12 residues. CDR3 in DNA: TGTGCCAGCAGCTTAGGTGGCTATGGCTACACCTTC. This sequence encodes CASSLGGYGYTF. Looking up the rest from reference TRBV7-9 and TRBJ1-2 gives the full variable domain: DTGVSQNPRHKITKRGQNVTFRCDPISEHNRLYWYRQTLGQGPEFLTYFQNEAQLEKSRLLSDRFSAERPKGSFSTLEIQRTEQGDSAMYLCASSLGGYGYTFGSGTRLTVV.

The chain carries TRBV27 and TRBJ2-2, with 7 bases that match TRBD2. Trimming took 6 bases from V and 4 from J; bases not matched to a gene: 8. Germline V CDR1 and CDR2: MNHEY, SMNVEV (reference sequence). The CDR3 has 15 amino acids. CDR3 amino acids: CASRTGRPGTGELFF. CDR3 sequence (DNA): TGTGCCAGCAGAACCGGGAGGCCGGGCACCGGGGAGCTGTTTTTT.

This chain uses TRBV28 with TRBJ1-3; D is unresolved. Trimming pared 6 bases from V and 0 bases from J, leaving 15 bases between. The CDR3 extends over 16 amino acids. Per germline, CDR1 MDHEN and CDR2 SYDVKM. The CDR3 region has the DNA TGTGCCAGCAGCCCGTGGAGGGAGAGCTCTGGAAACACCATATATTTT. Translation: CASSPWRESSGNTIYF.

The chain recombines TRBV7-9 with TRBJ2-7, with 10 bases fitting TRBD2. J lost 6 bases, V lost 2 bases, and 4 bases had no gene match. Germline CDR1 is SEHNR and CDR2 is FQNEAQ (reference sequence). CDR3 length: 14 amino acids. CDR3 residues: CASSLLAGVSEQYF. CDR3 DNA: TGTGCCAGCAGCTTACTAGCGGGAGTTTCCGAGCAGTACTTC.